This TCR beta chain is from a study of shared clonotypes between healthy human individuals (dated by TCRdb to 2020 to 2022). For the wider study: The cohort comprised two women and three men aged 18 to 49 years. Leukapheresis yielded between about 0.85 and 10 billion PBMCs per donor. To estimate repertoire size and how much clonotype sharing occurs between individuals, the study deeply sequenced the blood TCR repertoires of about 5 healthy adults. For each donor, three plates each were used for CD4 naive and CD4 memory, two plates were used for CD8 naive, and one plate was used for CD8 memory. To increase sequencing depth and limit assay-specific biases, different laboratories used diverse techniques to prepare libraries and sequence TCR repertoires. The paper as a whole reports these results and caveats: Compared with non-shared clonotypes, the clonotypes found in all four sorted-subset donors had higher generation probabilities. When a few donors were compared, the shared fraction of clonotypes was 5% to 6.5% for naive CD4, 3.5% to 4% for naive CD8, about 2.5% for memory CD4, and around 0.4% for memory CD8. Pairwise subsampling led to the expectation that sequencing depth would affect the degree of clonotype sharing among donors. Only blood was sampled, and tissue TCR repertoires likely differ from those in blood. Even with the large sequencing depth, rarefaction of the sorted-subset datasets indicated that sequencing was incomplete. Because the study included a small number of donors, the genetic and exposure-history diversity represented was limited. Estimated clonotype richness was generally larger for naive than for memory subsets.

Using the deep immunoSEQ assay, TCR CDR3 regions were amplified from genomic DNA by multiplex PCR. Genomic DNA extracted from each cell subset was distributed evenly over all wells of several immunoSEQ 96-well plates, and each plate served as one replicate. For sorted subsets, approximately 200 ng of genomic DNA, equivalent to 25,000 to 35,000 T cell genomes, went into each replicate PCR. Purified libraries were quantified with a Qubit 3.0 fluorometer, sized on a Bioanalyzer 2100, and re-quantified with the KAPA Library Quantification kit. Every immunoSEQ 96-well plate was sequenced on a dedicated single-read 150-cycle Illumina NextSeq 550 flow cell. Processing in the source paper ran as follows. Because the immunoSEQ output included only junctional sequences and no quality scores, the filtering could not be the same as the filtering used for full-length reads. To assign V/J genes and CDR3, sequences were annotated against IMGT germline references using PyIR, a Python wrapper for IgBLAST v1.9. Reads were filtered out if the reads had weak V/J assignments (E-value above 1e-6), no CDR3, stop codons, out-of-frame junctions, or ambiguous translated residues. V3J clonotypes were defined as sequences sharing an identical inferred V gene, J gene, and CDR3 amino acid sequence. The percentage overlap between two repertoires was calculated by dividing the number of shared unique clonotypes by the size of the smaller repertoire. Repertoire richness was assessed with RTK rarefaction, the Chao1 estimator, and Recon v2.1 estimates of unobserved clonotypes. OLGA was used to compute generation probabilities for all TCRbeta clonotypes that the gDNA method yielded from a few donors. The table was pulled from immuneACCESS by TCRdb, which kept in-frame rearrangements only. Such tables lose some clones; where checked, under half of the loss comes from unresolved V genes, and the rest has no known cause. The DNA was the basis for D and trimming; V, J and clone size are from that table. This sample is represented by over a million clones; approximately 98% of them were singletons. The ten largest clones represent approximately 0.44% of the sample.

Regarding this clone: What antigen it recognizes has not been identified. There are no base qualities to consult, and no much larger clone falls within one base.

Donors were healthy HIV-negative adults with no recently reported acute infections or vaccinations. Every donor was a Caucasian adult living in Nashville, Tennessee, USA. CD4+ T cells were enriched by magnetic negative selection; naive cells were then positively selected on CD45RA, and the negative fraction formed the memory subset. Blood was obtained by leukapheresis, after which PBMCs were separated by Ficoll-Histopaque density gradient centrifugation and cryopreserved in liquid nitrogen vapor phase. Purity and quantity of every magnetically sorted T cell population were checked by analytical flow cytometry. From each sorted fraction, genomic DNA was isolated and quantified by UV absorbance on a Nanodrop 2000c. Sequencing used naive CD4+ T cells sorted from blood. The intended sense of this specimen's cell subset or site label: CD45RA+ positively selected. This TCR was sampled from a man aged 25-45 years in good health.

For the CDR3, the sequence is CASSSLIGGEFF. DNA sequence: TGTGCCAGCAGTTCTCTCATAGGGGGGGAGTTCTTC. The V gene is TRBV14 and the J gene is TRBJ2-1; perhaps TRBD2 is the D gene, with 7 bases matching. Via the germline V gene, CDR1 is SGHDN and CDR2 FVKESK. The CDR3, cysteine through phenylalanine, is 12 amino acids long. Only the CDR3 region is kept as DNA, spanning 36 bases read in frame from base 1. V and J are truncated by 6 bases and 14 bases respectively, leaving an intervening sequence of 17 bases.